This T cell receptor beta chain was sequenced for a study of blood T cells in healthy people across ages. Sample-barcoded 5' priming and a J-beta primer mix drove a second PCR of about 6 to 12 cycles. TCRdb called the 5' RACE reads again in MiXCR, with one record for every CDR3 protein. The sample has fewer than 2 million distinct CDR3 sequences, about 39% seen once. V lost 7 bases and J lost 4, with 23 bases in between. The CDR3 covers 17 residues. From germline, CDR1 is SNHLY and CDR2 FYNNEI. The source of this sequence is a human donor in good health. The sample was blood. The V call is TRBV2, the J call TRBJ1-3; D might be TRBD1 (5 bases). This CDR3 is CASTWGVSPSLGNTIYF. In nucleotides, the CDR3 is TGTGCCAGCACCTGGGGCGTTAGCCCCTCTCTGGGAAACACCATATATTTT.